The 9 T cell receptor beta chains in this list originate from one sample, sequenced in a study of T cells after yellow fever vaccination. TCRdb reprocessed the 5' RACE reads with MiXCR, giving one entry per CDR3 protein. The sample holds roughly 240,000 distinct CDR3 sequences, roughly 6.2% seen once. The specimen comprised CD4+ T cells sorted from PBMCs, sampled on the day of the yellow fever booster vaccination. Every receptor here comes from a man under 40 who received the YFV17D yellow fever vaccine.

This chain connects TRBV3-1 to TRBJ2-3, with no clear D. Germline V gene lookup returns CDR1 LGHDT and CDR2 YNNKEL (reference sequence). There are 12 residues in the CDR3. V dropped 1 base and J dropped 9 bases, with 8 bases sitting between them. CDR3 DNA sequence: TGTGCCAGCAGCCAAGCTGGTTTGACGCAGTATTTT. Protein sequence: CASSQAGLTQYF.

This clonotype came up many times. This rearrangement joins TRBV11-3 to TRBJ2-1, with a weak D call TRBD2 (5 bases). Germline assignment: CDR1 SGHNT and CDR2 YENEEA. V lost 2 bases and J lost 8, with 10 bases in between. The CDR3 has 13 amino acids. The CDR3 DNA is TGTGCCAGCAGCTTATCTAGCTGGGATGAGCAGTTCTTC. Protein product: CASSLSSWDEQFF.

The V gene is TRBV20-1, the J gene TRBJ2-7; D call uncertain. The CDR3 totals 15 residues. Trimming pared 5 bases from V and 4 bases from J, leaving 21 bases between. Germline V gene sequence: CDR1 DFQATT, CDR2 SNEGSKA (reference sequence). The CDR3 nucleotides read TGCAGTGCTGGACCTTGGAAAGGGATAGCTTACGAGCAGTACTTC. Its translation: CSAGPWKGIAYEQYF.

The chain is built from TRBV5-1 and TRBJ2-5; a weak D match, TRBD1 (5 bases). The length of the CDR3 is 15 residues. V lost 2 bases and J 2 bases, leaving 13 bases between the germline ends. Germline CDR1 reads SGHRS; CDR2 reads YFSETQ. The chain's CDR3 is CASSLIGQGQETQYF. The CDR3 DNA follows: TGCGCCAGCAGCTTAATCGGCCAGGGACAAGAGACCCAGTACTTC.

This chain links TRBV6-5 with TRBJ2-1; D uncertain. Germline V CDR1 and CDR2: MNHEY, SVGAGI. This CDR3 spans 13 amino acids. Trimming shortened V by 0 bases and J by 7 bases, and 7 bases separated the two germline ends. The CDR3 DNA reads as TGTGCCAGCAGTTACTCCTCCTGGAATGAGCAGTTCTTC. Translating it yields CASSYSSWNEQFF.

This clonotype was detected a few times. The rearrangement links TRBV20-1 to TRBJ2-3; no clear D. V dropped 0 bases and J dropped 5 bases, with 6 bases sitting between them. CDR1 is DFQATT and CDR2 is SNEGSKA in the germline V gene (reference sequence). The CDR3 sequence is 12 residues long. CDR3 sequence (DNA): TGCAGTGCTAGAGACCCCCTAGATACGCAGTATTTT. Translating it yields CSARDPLDTQYF.

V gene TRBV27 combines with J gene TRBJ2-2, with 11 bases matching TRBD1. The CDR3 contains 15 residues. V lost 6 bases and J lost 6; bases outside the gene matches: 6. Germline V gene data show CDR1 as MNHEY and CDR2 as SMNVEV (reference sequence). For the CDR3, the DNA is TGTGCCAGCAGGGGACAGGGGGTTTTATCCGGGGAGCTGTTTTTT. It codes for CASRGQGVLSGELFF.

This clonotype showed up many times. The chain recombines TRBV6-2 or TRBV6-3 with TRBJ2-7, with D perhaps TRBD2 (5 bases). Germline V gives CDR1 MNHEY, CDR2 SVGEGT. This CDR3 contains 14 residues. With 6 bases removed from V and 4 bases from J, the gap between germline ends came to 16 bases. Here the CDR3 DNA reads TGTGCCAGCAGCTCCGGGAATCCACCTTACGAGCAGTACTTC. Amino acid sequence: CASSSGNPPYEQYF.

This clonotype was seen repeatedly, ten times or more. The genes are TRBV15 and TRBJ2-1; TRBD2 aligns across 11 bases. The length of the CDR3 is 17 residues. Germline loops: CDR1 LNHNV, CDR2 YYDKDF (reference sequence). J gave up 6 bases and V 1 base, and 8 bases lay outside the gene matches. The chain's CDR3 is CATSRAPGTSGANEQFF. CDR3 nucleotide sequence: TGTGCCACCAGCAGAGCACCCGGGACTAGCGGTGCCAATGAGCAGTTCTTC.